This TCR beta chain was captured by sequencing in a study of T cells in Graves' hyperthyroidism and ophthalmopathy. From RNA transcripts, TCR beta CDR3 regions were amplified. TCR CDR3 regions were first amplified by RT-PCR with HTBI primers. A single record per CDR3 protein comes from TCRdb applying MiXCR to the multiplex PCR reads. This sample has 550,000 to 600,000 distinct CDR3 sequences, with about 43% found just once. This clonotype occurred many times. With V trimmed by 0 bases and J by 7 bases, 13 bases remained unmatched. The CDR3 has 18 amino acids. Germline lookup yields CDR1 SGHRS and CDR2 YFSETQ.

The TCR sequence derives from an adult woman with Graves' disease, either hyperthyroidism or ophthalmopathy (not recorded which). The chain links TRBV5-1 to TRBJ1-4; 9 nucleotides line up with TRBD1. Material for sequencing was peripheral blood or thyroid tissue (not recorded which). DNA of the CDR3: TGCGCCAGCAGCTTGGACAGGGGGCGATCGGGGCGTCCTGAAAAACTGTTTTTT. Translation gives CASSLDRGRSGRPEKLFF.